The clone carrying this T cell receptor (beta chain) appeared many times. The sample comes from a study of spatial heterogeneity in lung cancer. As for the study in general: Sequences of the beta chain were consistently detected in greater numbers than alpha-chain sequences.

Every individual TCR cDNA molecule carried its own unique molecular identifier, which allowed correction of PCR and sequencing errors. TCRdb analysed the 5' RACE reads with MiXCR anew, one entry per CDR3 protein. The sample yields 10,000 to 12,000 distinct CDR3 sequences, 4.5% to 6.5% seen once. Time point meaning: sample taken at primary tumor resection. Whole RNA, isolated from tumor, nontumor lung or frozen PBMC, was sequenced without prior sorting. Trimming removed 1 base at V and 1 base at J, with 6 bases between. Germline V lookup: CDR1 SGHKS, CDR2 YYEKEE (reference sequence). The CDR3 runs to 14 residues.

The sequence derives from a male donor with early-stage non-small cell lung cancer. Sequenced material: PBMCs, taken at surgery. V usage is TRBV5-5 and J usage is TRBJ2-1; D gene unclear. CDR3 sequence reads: CASSLLGSYNEQFF. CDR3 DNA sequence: TGTGCCAGCAGCTTGTTGGGGTCCTACAATGAGCAGTTCTTC.